The 26 T cell receptor beta chains below come from one sample, sequenced in a study of blood T cell repertoires in COVID-19. Here immunoSEQ multiplex PCR was the method, and the copy in TCRdb shows in-frame clones only, minus some. This sample has around 31,000 clones; about 91% occur once, and the top ten carry under 30%. Material for sequencing was peripheral blood. These receptors were taken from an elderly man with acute or convalescent COVID-19.

V is TRBV5-1 and J is TRBJ1-6; 8 nucleotides agree with TRBD1. CDR1 SGHRS and CDR2 YFSETQ come from the germline V gene. The CDR3 runs to 16 residues. After removal of 2 bases from V and 4 bases from J, the junction contained 5 bases not matched to a gene. The CDR3 DNA reads as TGCGCCAGCAGCTTAGGACAGGGAAGTTATAATTCACCCCTCCACTTT. Translation: CASSLGQGSYNSPLHF.

The V call is TRBV5-4, the J call TRBJ2-5, with 9 bases fitting TRBD2. V trimming: 3 bases; J trimming: 5 bases; junction bases outside the gene matches: 11. Germline CDR1 SGHNT, CDR2 YYREEE (reference sequence). The CDR3 has 16 residues. CDR3 amino acids: CASSSRGRALSETQYF. CDR3 bases: TGTGCCAGCAGCTCCCGCGGGAGGGCCTTATCGGAGACCCAGTACTTC.

The V gene is TRBV30, the J gene TRBJ1-5; D gene unclear. The CDR3 covers 15 residues. V was clipped by 1 base and J by 3 bases, with 13 bases between them. Looked up from germline, CDR1 is GTSNPN and CDR2 is SVGIG (reference sequence). CDR3 DNA: TGTGCCTGGAGTGATGTACAAGATCTCAATCAGCCCCAGCATTTT. It yields the protein CAWSDVQDLNQPQHF.

V gene TRBV5-1 combines with J gene TRBJ1-1, with 11 positions matching TRBD1. V trimming: 4 bases; J trimming: 1 base; junction bases outside the gene matches: 9. The CDR3 extends over 17 amino acids. Germline V CDR1 and CDR2: SGHRS, YFSETQ. In DNA, the CDR3 is TGCGCCAGCAGCGGTTGGACAGGGGGCGGTACGAACACTGAAGCTTTCTTT. It is translated as CASSGWTGGGTNTEAFF.

The CDR3 region has the DNA TGTGCCAGTAGTACCAATAGGGGACAGGGGAATGAAAAACTGTTTTTT. Translating gives CASSTNRGQGNEKLFF. V usage is TRBV19 and J usage is TRBJ1-4, with TRBD1 identical over 10 bases. V gave up 4 bases and J gave up 5 bases; unmatched junction bases: 7. The CDR3 has 16 amino acids. CDR1 and CDR2 (germline): LNHDA, SQIVND (reference sequence). Complete variable domain (other parts from reference TRBV19 and TRBJ1-4): DGGITQSPKYLFRKEGQNVTLSCEQNLNHDAMYWYRQDPGQGLRLIYYSQIVNDFQKGDIAEGYSVSREKKESFPLTVTSAQKNPTAFYLCASSTNRGQGNEKLFFGSGTQLSVL.

Relative to its sample, this clone is medium-sized. This chain uses TRBV11-3 with TRBJ2-1; TRBD1 agrees at 7 bases. Germline V gives CDR1 SGHNT, CDR2 YENEEA. The CDR3 consists of 14 residues. After removal of 3 bases from V and 8 bases from J, the junction contained 7 bases not matched to a gene. The CDR3 sequence is CASSFGSTGDEQFF. The CDR3 DNA is TGTGCCAGCAGCTTCGGATCTACAGGGGATGAGCAGTTCTTC.

The chain couples TRBV24-1 to TRBJ2-3; D call uncertain. From germline, CDR1 is KGHDR and CDR2 SFDVKD. This CDR3 is 12 amino acids long. V lost 9 bases and J lost 0, with 6 bases in between. As DNA, the CDR3 is TGTGCCACCGGAGATAGCACAGATACGCAGTATTTT. Amino acid sequence: CATGDSTDTQYF.

This clone is medium-sized (0.01 to 0.1%). The V gene is TRBV14, the J gene TRBJ1-4; possible D gene TRBD1, 5 bases. The germline gives CDR1 SGHDN, CDR2 FVKESK. The V end was cut by 2 bases, the J end by 0 bases, with 10 bases between. CDR3 length equals 16 residues. The CDR3 DNA is TGTGCCAGCAGCCAACGACAGTTTGCAACTAATGAAAAACTGTTTTTT. Translation: CASSQRQFATNEKLFF.

V gene TRBV6-6 combines with J gene TRBJ2-1; perhaps TRBD1 as D (8 bases). The CDR3 covers 16 residues. Trimming stripped 2 bases from V and 4 bases from J, with 15 bases between. CDR1 MNHNY and CDR2 SVGAGI come from the germline V gene (reference sequence). The CDR3 sequence is CASSYQDREGYNEQFF. The CDR3 DNA reads as TGTGCCAGCAGTTACCAGGACAGGGAGGGGTACAATGAGCAGTTCTTC.

This sequence joins TRBV27 and TRBJ2-3; the D gene is possibly TRBD2 (6 bases). Germline V gene sequence: CDR1 MNHEY, CDR2 SMNVEV (reference sequence). V was cut by 8 bases and J by 5 bases, with 29 bases left in between. The CDR3 runs 18 residues. The CDR3 region is CASRLRDPGLKGLDTQYF. CDR3 DNA: TGTGCCAGCCGCCTCCGGGATCCGGGACTCAAGGGATTAGATACGCAGTATTTT.

This clone was seen just once. The CDR3 DNA reads TGTGCCAGCAGTTGGGCTGCAGAAGCTTTCTTT. Its protein is CASSWAAEAFF. The rearrangement links TRBV28 to TRBJ1-1, with unresolved D. V lost 4 bases and J lost 8, with 8 bases in between. This CDR3 contains 11 residues. Germline V gene lookup returns CDR1 MDHEN and CDR2 SYDVKM.

The J gene is TRBJ2-7, the V gene TRBV29-1, with TRBD1 matching 10 bases. The trim removed 3 bases at V and 6 bases at J, leaving 17 bases unmatched. Germline loops: CDR1 SQVTM, CDR2 ANQGSEA. This CDR3 region has 17 residues. The CDR3 reads CSVDKPSRQGAYCEQYF. The CDR3, as DNA: TGCAGCGTTGATAAGCCCTCCCGACAGGGGGCTTACTGCGAGCAGTACTTC.

V is TRBV6-2 or TRBV6-3 and J is TRBJ1-1; no reliable D call. The CDR3 covers 14 residues. The V gene lost 5 bases and the J gene lost 10 bases, with 20 bases spanning the gap. CDR1 and CDR2 (germline): MNHEY, SVGEGT. CDR3 sequence: CASSPPADYTRAFF. For the CDR3, the DNA is TGTGCCAGCAGTCCCCCGGCGGACTATACTCGAGCTTTCTTT.

This chain connects TRBV7-9 to TRBJ2-1; the match to TRBD2 covers 7 bases. The trim removed 5 bases at V and 6 bases at J, leaving 13 bases unmatched. The CDR3 sequence is 16 residues long. Germline loops: CDR1 SEHNR, CDR2 FQNEAQ (reference sequence). The CDR3, as DNA: TGTGCCAGCAGCCCGAAGCGTCGGCTAGCGGCCAATGAGCAGTTCTTC. Translated, it gives CASSPKRRLAANEQFF.

This clone has a handful of counts. The gene calls are TRBV7-9 and TRBJ2-3; D is undetermined. V was trimmed by 3 bases and J by 4 bases, leaving 14 bases between them. CDR1 SEHNR and CDR2 FQNEAQ come from the germline V gene (reference sequence). CDR3 length: 15 residues. In nucleotides, the CDR3 is TGTGCCAGCAGCTTGGTCGACTCCCTGGCAGATACGCAGTATTTT. Protein: CASSLVDSLADTQYF.

This chain joins TRBV28 and TRBJ2-7, with 8 nucleotides matching TRBD1. CDR3 length equals 22 residues. CDR1 and CDR2 (germline): MDHEN, SYDVKM. V shed 7 bases, J shed 6 bases, and the junction held 35 bases outside the gene matches. As DNA, the CDR3 is TGTGCCAGCACGGGGTGGACAGGGCCCTCCCGCCAAAAAGTACCATTATTCGGCGAGCAGTACTTC. Protein: CASTGWTGPSRQKVPLFGEQYF.

The chain combines TRBV28 with TRBJ2-2; D possibly corresponds to TRBD2 (5 bases). The CDR3 is 13 residues long. V was cut by 3 bases and J by 7 bases, with 9 bases left in between. CDR1 is MDHEN, CDR2 SYDVKM, per germline. CDR3 sequence (DNA): TGTGCCAGCAGTTTCCTAGCCGACGGGGAGCTGTTTTTT. Its translation: CASSFLADGELFF.

The CDR3 region has the DNA TGTGCCAGCAGTCCCGGGACAGGGGGCTCCCAGTACTTC. This codes for CASSPGTGGSQYF. This chain uses TRBV2 with TRBJ2-7; the match to TRBD1 covers 12 bases. Germline V gene sequence: CDR1 SNHLY, CDR2 FYNNEI. The CDR3 is made up of 13 amino acids. Trimming cost V 5 bases and J 10 bases; bases outside gene matches: 6.

This sequence joins TRBV5-5 and TRBJ2-7; D unclear. Germline CDR1 reads SGHKS; CDR2 reads YYEKEE (reference sequence). The ends were cut back, 2 bases at V and 6 bases at J, with 18 bases in the middle. CDR3 length equals 15 residues. CDR3 region: CASSFPPSQGGEQYF. In DNA form, the CDR3 reads TGTGCCAGCAGCTTTCCCCCAAGTCAAGGCGGCGAGCAGTACTTC.

The chain is built from TRBV6-5 and TRBJ2-3; D is unclear. The CDR3 totals 14 residues. CDR1 is MNHEY, CDR2 SVGAGI, per germline. V was cut by 6 bases and J by 2 bases, with 12 bases left in between. CDR3 DNA sequence: TGTGCCAGCAGCCTACTCTCCATCACAGATACGCAGTATTTT. Protein: CASSLLSITDTQYF.

This clone appeared once. The chain recombines TRBV11-2 with TRBJ2-4; possibly TRBD1 for D (5 bases). Germline CDR1 reads SGHAT; CDR2 reads FQNNGV. This CDR3 is 14 amino acids long. Trimming took 8 bases from V and 3 from J, leaving 14 bases between them. The CDR3 region has the DNA TGTGCCAGCCAGGGTAATCAAGGCAAAAACATTCAGTACTTC. This codes for CASQGNQGKNIQYF.

The chain couples TRBV3-1 (or the pseudogene TRBV3-2) to TRBJ2-3; D uncertain. This CDR3 is built from 13 residues. Trimming left V 2 bases short and J 5 bases short, with 8 bases between. Germline assignment: CDR1 LGHDT and CDR2 YNNKEL (reference sequence). The chain's CDR3 is CASSQMSGDTQYF. In nucleotides, the CDR3 is TGTGCCAGCAGCCAAATGTCAGGAGATACGCAGTATTTT.

This sequence joins TRBV5-1 and TRBJ1-1; TRBD1 matches 8 bases. CDR1 and CDR2 from the germline V gene are SGHRS and YFSETQ. V lost 4 bases, J lost 6 bases, and 5 bases stayed unmatched. The CDR3 runs 13 residues. The CDR3 region is CASSHTGGSEAFF. CDR3 nucleotides: TGCGCCAGCAGCCATACAGGGGGGTCTGAAGCTTTCTTT.

The chain links TRBV27 to TRBJ2-6, with 8 bases that match TRBD1. CDR3 length: 16 residues. Trimming removed 5 bases from V and 2 bases from J; junction bases left unmatched: 5. Germline CDR1 reads MNHEY; CDR2 reads SMNVEV (reference sequence). CDR3 DNA sequence: TGTGCCAGCAGTCTAATGACAGGGGCTGGGGCCAACGTCCTGACTTTC. Protein sequence: CASSLMTGAGANVLTF.

The chain couples TRBV3-1 (or the pseudogene TRBV3-2) to TRBJ1-1, with unresolved D. V was trimmed by 0 bases and J by 5 bases, leaving 10 bases between them. The CDR3 consists of 14 residues. Per the germline V gene, CDR1 is LGHDT and CDR2 is YNNKEL (reference sequence). CDR3: CASSQDGRETEAFF. For the CDR3, the DNA is TGTGCCAGCAGCCAAGATGGGAGGGAGACTGAAGCTTTCTTT.

Written as DNA, the CDR3 is TGTGCCAGCAGCCCCATAACAGGGGCTGGAAACACCATATATTTT. It is translated as CASSPITGAGNTIYF. The rearrangement joins TRBV11-2 to TRBJ1-3; 7 bases agree with TRBD1. From germline, CDR1 is SGHAT and CDR2 FQNNGV. CDR3 size: 15 residues. V gave up 5 bases and J gave up 2 bases; unmatched junction bases: 6.